Listed here are 8 T cell receptor beta chains from one sample, sequenced in a study of metastatic and nonmetastatic thyroid tumors. Until they underwent thyroid surgery, no patient had received any treatment. Using MiXCR, TCRdb re-called clones from the PCR reads. The sample includes about 19,000 clones, more than 35% seen only once; the top ten take around 29%. Sample: tumor tissue. The receptor source for this set is a female donor with papillary thyroid cancer or a benign thyroid nodule (not recorded which). Some clones in this sample may be carry-over from other donors' samples.

This clone came up a few times. This rearrangement joins TRBV12-3 or TRBV12-4 to TRBJ1-6; D is perhaps TRBD1 (5 bases). V was shortened by 4 bases and J by 8 bases, with 9 bases between the two germline ends. The CDR3 runs to 13 residues. The DNA for the CDR3 is TGTGCCAGCAGTTCCCTCAGGGATTCACCCCTCCACTTT. Encoded protein: CASSSLRDSPLHF.

This clone was seen only a few times. The CDR3: CAISPGDRVGTEAFF. The CDR3 nucleotides read TGTGCCATCTCTCCCGGAGACAGGGTGGGCACTGAAGCTTTCTTT. The V call is TRBV6-1, the J call TRBJ1-1; 7 bases align to TRBD1. The germline V gene encodes CDR1 MNHNS and CDR2 SASEGT. The CDR3 contains 15 residues. V lost 10 bases to trimming and J lost 4 bases; unmatched junction nucleotides: 15.

The chain has TRBV28 and TRBJ2-7; D remains unclear. CDR1 MDHEN and CDR2 SYDVKM come from the germline V gene. Trimming pared 6 bases from V and 3 bases from J, leaving 12 bases between. CDR3 length equals 13 residues. The CDR3 DNA reads TGTGCCAGCAGCTCTGACGGGCGCTACGAGCAGTACTTC. As protein: CASSSDGRYEQYF.

Only a few counts were recorded for this clone. The CDR3 coding sequence is TGTGCCAGCAGCCGGGACGGGGGAGAAGCTTTCTTT. Its translation is CASSRDGGEAFF. The chain carries TRBV28 and TRBJ1-1; the D gene is possibly TRBD1 (5 bases). The CDR3 is 12 residues long. V was clipped by 6 bases and J by 8 bases, with 13 bases between them. Germline CDR1 and CDR2: MDHEN and SYDVKM.

The chain employs TRBV6-1 and TRBJ2-7, with D hard to call. Trimming removed 6 bases at V and 2 bases at J, with 11 bases between. This CDR3 has 13 amino acids. Germline V lookup: CDR1 MNHNS, CDR2 SASEGT. The CDR3 spells CASRESRTYEQYF. CDR3 DNA sequence: TGTGCCAGCAGGGAGAGCAGGACCTACGAGCAGTACTTC.

The V call is TRBV30, the J call TRBJ1-2; 9 bases fit TRBD1. The CDR3 is 14 residues long. The trim removed 4 bases at V and 4 bases at J, leaving 7 bases unmatched. Germline lookup yields CDR1 GTSNPN and CDR2 SVGIG (reference sequence). The CDR3 loop is CAWTAGTGLYGYTF. CDR3 DNA: TGTGCCTGGACCGCCGGGACAGGGCTCTATGGCTACACCTTC.

The J gene is TRBJ2-2, the V gene TRBV30; D may be TRBD1 or TRBD2 (5 bases each). Germline CDR1 GTSNPN, CDR2 SVGIG (reference sequence). The length of the CDR3 is 18 residues. Trimming stripped 0 bases from V and 0 bases from J, with 17 bases between. CDR3: CAWSVRAWDVPNTGELFF. CDR3 bases: TGTGCCTGGAGTGTAAGGGCGTGGGACGTCCCGAACACCGGGGAGCTGTTTTTT. Full variable domain (outside the CDR3, taken from reference TRBV30 and TRBJ2-2): SQTIHQWPATLVQPVGSPLSLECTVEGTSNPNLYWYRQAAGRGLQLLFYSVGIGQISSEVPQNLSASRPQDRQFILSSKKLLLSDSGFYLCAWSVRAWDVPNTGELFFGEGSRLTVL.

This clone was seen a few times. The J gene is TRBJ2-1, the V gene TRBV6-1, with 7 nucleotides matching TRBD1. V trimming: 5 bases; J trimming: 2 bases; junction bases outside the gene matches: 6. The CDR3 contains 15 residues. Germline V gene data show CDR1 as MNHNS and CDR2 as SASEGT. CDR3 nucleotides: TGTGCCAGCAGTATAGGGGGCCCACCCTACAATGAGCAGTTCTTC. Protein: CASSIGGPPYNEQFF.